This TCR beta chain appears in the sequencing data of a study of blood T cell repertoires in COVID-19. CDR1 is SGHTA and CDR2 is FQGTGA in the germline V gene. Trimming pared 2 bases from V and 6 bases from J, leaving 5 bases between. The CDR3 runs to 13 residues. Everyone who took part was roughly 18 to 100 years old, and they came from over 20 US areas. Membership in each cohort depended on participant-reported clinical history. Two consecutive negative NP/OP PCR tests, clearance, or resolved symptoms defined Cohort 3 recovery. Sequenced by immunoSEQ multiplex PCR; TCRdb stores in-frame clones only, minus some. This table holds some 150,000 clones, approximately 80% found once.

This sequence was found in a man in his fifties or sixties who had recovered from COVID-19. The chain joins TRBV7-3 to TRBJ1-6; D gene unclear. Sequenced material: PBMCs or T cells enriched from blood (not recorded which). The CDR3 DNA reads as TGTGCCAGCAGCTTAGCGGGTAATTCACCCCTCCACTTT. This sequence encodes CASSLAGNSPLHF.